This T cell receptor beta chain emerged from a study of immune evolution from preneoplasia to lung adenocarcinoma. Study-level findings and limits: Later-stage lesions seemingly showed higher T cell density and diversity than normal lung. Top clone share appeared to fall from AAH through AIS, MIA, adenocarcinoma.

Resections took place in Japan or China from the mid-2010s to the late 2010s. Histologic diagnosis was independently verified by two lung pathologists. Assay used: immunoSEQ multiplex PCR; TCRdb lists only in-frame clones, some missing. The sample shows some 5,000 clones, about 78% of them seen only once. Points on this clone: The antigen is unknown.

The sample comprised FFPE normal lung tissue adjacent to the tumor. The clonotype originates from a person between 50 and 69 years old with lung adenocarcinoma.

The chain's CDR3 is CASSTHGQGNQPQHF. The CDR3 region has the DNA TGTGCCAGCAGTACGCACGGACAGGGCAATCAGCCCCAGCATTTT. The chain recombines TRBV27 with TRBJ1-5; 7 bases are a match to TRBD1. CDR1 is MNHEY and CDR2 is SMNVEV in the germline V gene (reference sequence). J was trimmed by 2 bases and V by 5 bases; bases with no gene match: 6. The CDR3 is made up of 15 amino acids.